A single sample is the source of the 2 T cell receptor beta chains below, sequenced in a study of T-cell reconstitution after alpha-beta-depleted transplantation in children. Researchers prepared the TCRbeta library using unique molecular identifiers, the study reports. Each CDR3 protein is one row after TCRdb ran MiXCR on the PCR reads. The table lists about a million distinct CDR3 sequences, about 29% of them singletons. The sequencing used PBMCs, mostly from graft donor cells, collected 360 days after TCRalphabeta/CD19-depleted stem cell transplant. The source is a boy under two years old who had a stem cell transplant for SCID, so the T cells may come from the graft donor.

The chain combines TRBV12-3 or TRBV12-4 with TRBJ2-1; no reliable D call. V was trimmed by 7 bases and J by 4 bases, leaving 14 bases between them. The CDR3 is made up of 14 amino acids. CDR3 protein: CASTLRVQYNEQFF. In DNA form, the CDR3 reads TGTGCCAGCACCCTTAGGGTCCAGTACAATGAGCAGTTCTTC.

The rearrangement joins TRBV30 to TRBJ2-5; TRBD1 matches 8 bases. V was pared by 2 bases and J by 2 bases, with 7 bases of the junction left unmatched. This CDR3 is built from 15 residues. Germline loops: CDR1 GTSNPN, CDR2 SVGIG (reference sequence). The CDR3 sequence: CAWSSGQGLQETQYF. The CDR3 DNA follows: TGTGCCTGGAGTAGCGGACAGGGCCTACAAGAGACCCAGTACTTC. Variable domain in full (rest from reference TRBV30 and TRBJ2-5): SQTIHQWPATLVQPVGSPLSLECTVEGTSNPNLYWYRQAAGRGLQLLFYSVGIGQISSEVPQNLSASRPQDRQFILSSKKLLLSDSGFYLCAWSSGQGLQETQYFGPGTRLLVL.